This T cell receptor (beta chain) comes out of a study of T cell repertoires in cytomegalovirus infection. Overall study context: HLA-B-restricted CMV epitopes that are well studied were used alongside recently identified HLA-C-restricted ones. An indication of both CMV infection and matching HLA type came from public TCR beta signatures.

About this clonotype itself: Its specificity is unknown.

MiXCR was run by TCRdb on the reads, yielding one entry per CDR3 protein. Of approximately 590,000 distinct CDR3 sequences listed, 40% are singletons. Study-level findings and limits: The ex vivo response was dominated by HLA-C-restricted CMV-specific TCR beta clonotypes.

CDR3 size: 16 residues. Germline CDR1 and CDR2: SGHVS and FNYEAQ. V was clipped by 5 bases and J by 0 bases; unmatched bases: 7. This TCR was sampled from a human donor in good health (CMV status not recorded). Some clones in this sample may be carry-over from other donors' samples. The V gene is TRBV7-6, the J gene TRBJ2-3, with 8 bases lining up with TRBD1. This sample comprised cultured PBMCs, obtained from culture after CMV antigen stimulation. CDR3 nucleotide sequence: TGTGCCAGCAGCCCAACCCGACAGGGGAGCACAGATACGCAGTATTTT. Translation gives CASSPTRQGSTDTQYF.